These 32 T cell receptor beta chains were all obtained from the same sample, sequenced in a study of blood T cells in healthy people across ages. A second about 6 to 11 cycle PCR used barcoded and J-beta primers. TCRdb called the 5' RACE reads again in MiXCR, with one record for every CDR3 protein. The sample carries around 1,000,000 distinct CDR3 sequences, almost 25% recorded once. These records were also assigned to another study, of T cells of mothers and their children.

Sequencing was done on a sample of blood. All receptors come from a girl aged 2 to 9 in good health.

The J gene is TRBJ1-1, the V gene TRBV20-1; TRBD1 matches 7 bases. There are 15 residues in the CDR3. Per the germline V gene, CDR1 is DFQATT and CDR2 is SNEGSKA (reference sequence). The ends lost 1 base at V and 0 bases at J; junction bases unmatched: 5. The CDR3 here is CSARGEGQLNTEAFF. CDR3 sequence (DNA): TGCAGTGCTAGAGGCGAGGGACAGCTGAACACTGAAGCTTTCTTT.

V gene TRBV28 combines with J gene TRBJ2-4, with 11 bases matching TRBD1. This CDR3 contains 17 residues. Trimming took 1 base from V and 2 from J; bases not matched to a gene: 4. The germline V gene has CDR1 MDHEN and CDR2 SYDVKM. The CDR3 bases are TGTGCCAGCAGTTTATTCCCGGACAGGGGGCCCAAAAACATTCAGTACTTC. Translated, it gives CASSLFPDRGPKNIQYF.

The genes are TRBV11-2 and TRBJ2-1, with D uncertain. The CDR3 covers 15 residues. Germline V gives CDR1 SGHAT, CDR2 FQNNGV. Trimming shortened V by 0 bases and J by 7 bases, and 13 bases separated the two germline ends. The DNA of the CDR3 is TGTGCCAGCAGCTTAGATCCCCTGAATGGGAATGAGCAGTTCTTC. Translated: CASSLDPLNGNEQFF.

The CDR3 bases are TGTGCCAGTAGTATCCCCGGGGGACTAGCAGGGCCCGGGGAGCTGTTTTTT. This encodes CASSIPGGLAGPGELFF. The chain recombines TRBV19 with TRBJ2-2, with 9 bases identical to TRBD2. The V gene's germline CDR1 is LNHDA and CDR2 SQIVND (reference sequence). V trimming: 3 bases; J trimming: 6 bases; junction bases outside the gene matches: 11. The CDR3 runs 17 residues.

This clonotype was observed a few times. The gene calls are TRBV6-1 and TRBJ2-6; 9 bases align to TRBD1. Germline values: CDR1 MNHNS, CDR2 SASEGT. The CDR3 has 21 residues. Losses at the gene ends were 6 bases for V and 1 base for J; bases not matched to a gene: 19. CDR3 bases: TGTGCCAGCAGCTCCCTCTTAAGGCACAGGGGGCCAGAGTCTGGGGCCAACGTCCTGACTTTC. Translating gives CASSSLLRHRGPESGANVLTF.

This clonotype was detected only a few times. J is TRBJ1-4 and V is TRBV20-1; 9 nucleotides agree with TRBD1. J was trimmed by 8 bases and V by 4 bases; bases with no gene match: 5. In germline, CDR1 is DFQATT, CDR2 SNEGSKA (reference sequence). The CDR3 consists of 13 residues. Here the CDR3 reads CSAMGQGGEKLFF. CDR3 in DNA: TGCAGTGCTATGGGACAGGGTGGAGAAAAACTGTTTTTT.

This clonotype was seen more than once but under ten times. The J gene is TRBJ1-1, the V gene TRBV29-1, with D possibly matching TRBD1 (6 bases). Trimming stripped 6 bases from V and 2 bases from J, with 13 bases between. This CDR3 is 13 amino acids long. Germline V lookup: CDR1 SQVTM, CDR2 ANQGSEA. CDR3 sequence: CSVLGQNNTEAFF. For the CDR3, the DNA is TGCAGCGTGCTAGGACAGAATAACACTGAAGCTTTCTTT.

In this sample, this clonotype turned up a few times. The CDR3 DNA sequence: TGTGCCACCAAGGACACCCTGGGGCCGCAGTATTTT. This encodes CATKDTLGPQYF. The chain joins TRBV24-1 to TRBJ2-3; maybe TRBD1 (5 bases). V dropped 8 bases and J dropped 10 bases, with 15 bases sitting between them. CDR1 and CDR2 (germline): KGHDR, SFDVKD. CDR3 length equals 12 residues.

The chain uses TRBV4-1 and TRBJ2-3, with unresolved D. From germline, CDR1 is MGHRA and CDR2 YSYEKL. Trimming removed 0 bases from V and 5 bases from J, with 6 bases in between. The CDR3 totals 13 residues. The CDR3 coding sequence is TGCGCCAGCAGCCAAGATCGAAAAGATACGCAGTATTTT. Translating it yields CASSQDRKDTQYF.

There are a few counts of this clonotype. One junction end does not reproduce the germline sequence, and a read error may be involved. This chain uses TRBV7-9 with TRBJ2-5; 8 bases line up with TRBD2. Germline CDR1 and CDR2: SEHNR and FQNEAQ (reference sequence). The CDR3 contains 15 residues. The CDR3 region has the DNA TGTGCCAGCAGCTTAGCAAGCGGGGGAGGCGATGAGCAGCTCTTC. Translating it yields CASSLASGGGDEQLF.

This clonotype has only a few counts. The V call is TRBV20-1, the J call TRBJ2-7, with D tentatively TRBD2 (5 bases). Between the trimmed V and J ends, which lost 0 bases and 2 bases, there was a span of 17 bases. The germline gives CDR1 DFQATT, CDR2 SNEGSKA (reference sequence). This CDR3 has 16 amino acids. CDR3: CSARDRSEGLTYEQYF. CDR3 nucleotide sequence: TGCAGTGCTAGAGACCGATCTGAGGGCCTCACCTACGAGCAGTACTTC.

This clonotype was observed many times. Germline and junction disagree at one end, which may indicate a read error. CDR3 sequence: CASRGGETQYF. DNA of the CDR3: TGTGCCAGCAGGGGGGGGGAGACCCAGTACTTC. This chain connects TRBV5-1 to TRBJ2-5, with D perhaps TRBD1 or TRBD2 (7 bases each). The germline V gene has CDR1 SGHRS and CDR2 YFSETQ. The CDR3 loop spans 11 amino acids.

This sequence joins TRBV2 and TRBJ2-2; 11 bases are shared with TRBD1. Germline CDR1 is SNHLY and CDR2 is FYNNEI. Unmatched junction bases numbered 7, after V lost 7 bases and J lost 0 bases. This CDR3 is built from 17 residues. CDR3 DNA: TGTGCCAGCATACAGGACAGGGGGCTCCCGAACACCGGGGAGCTGTTTTTT. This gives the protein CASIQDRGLPNTGELFF.

The genes are TRBV9 and TRBJ2-6; 9 bases match TRBD1. The CDR3 is made up of 17 amino acids. Germline V gives CDR1 SGDLS, CDR2 YYNGEE. The junction had 7 bases not matched to a gene; V was cut back by 4 bases and J by 2 bases. CDR3 region: CASSPRDRAAGANVLTF. The CDR3 DNA reads TGTGCCAGCAGCCCTAGGGACAGGGCGGCTGGGGCCAACGTCCTGACTTTC.

This clonotype was seen more than once but under ten times. This chain connects TRBV9 to TRBJ2-5; TRBD2 matches at 11 bases. CDR3 length: 17 amino acids. After removal of 0 bases from V and 0 bases from J, the junction contained 4 bases not matched to a gene. From germline, CDR1 is SGDLS and CDR2 YYNGEE. For the CDR3, the DNA is TGTGCCAGCAGCGTAGCCCCGGGACTAGCGGACCAAGAGACCCAGTACTTC. The encoded protein is CASSVAPGLADQETQYF.

This chain links TRBV20-1 with TRBJ1-1, with D perhaps TRBD1 (5 bases). V was cut by 6 bases and J by 11 bases, with 19 bases left in between. CDR3 length: 12 amino acids. Per germline, CDR1 DFQATT and CDR2 SNEGSKA (reference sequence). CDR3 loop: CSATGTALGAFF. For the CDR3, the DNA is TGCAGTGCGACTGGGACCGCCCTTGGTGCTTTCTTT.

This clonotype has a handful of counts. The chain has TRBV7-2 and TRBJ2-3; 13 bases agree with TRBD2. The V gene end was trimmed by 3 bases and the J gene end by 2 bases; junction bases not matched to a gene: 11. This CDR3 contains 19 residues. The V gene's germline CDR1 is SGHTA and CDR2 FQGNSA. CDR3 amino acids: CASSFSLLLAGGDTDTQYF. For the CDR3, the DNA is TGTGCCAGCAGCTTTAGCCTCTTACTAGCGGGAGGGGACACAGATACGCAGTATTTT.

The sample holds many counts of this clonotype. The chain uses TRBV18 and TRBJ2-1; D may correspond to TRBD1 or TRBD2 (6 bases each). CDR1 is KGHSH and CDR2 is LQKENI in the germline V gene. The CDR3 is 18 amino acids. V gave up 3 bases and J gave up 2 bases, with 20 bases separating them. CDR3 nucleotides: TGTGCCAGCTCACCCTTGGGGGGCCGAGCGACTACCTACAATGAGCAGTTCTTC. Its translation: CASSPLGGRATTYNEQFF.

The chain combines TRBV20-1 with TRBJ1-1; the D gene is possibly TRBD1 (6 bases). Germline V gene data show CDR1 as DFQATT and CDR2 as SNEGSKA (reference sequence). The CDR3 has 14 amino acids. V was trimmed by 7 bases and J by 4 bases, leaving 19 bases between them. The chain's CDR3 is CSVRDLQGGTEAFF. The CDR3 DNA sequence: TGCAGTGTTAGGGACCTACAAGGGGGCACTGAAGCTTTCTTT.

The chain has TRBV5-1 and TRBJ2-7; D not certain. The J call is doubtful: the DNA matches TRBJ2-1 better. The CDR3 is made up of 13 amino acids. Germline V lookup: CDR1 SGHRS, CDR2 YFSETQ. The CDR3: CASSLVGWDEQFF. In DNA, the CDR3 is TGCGCCAGCAGCTTGGTTGGTTGGGATGAGCAGTTCTTC.

This clonotype was seen more than once but under ten times. The CDR3: CASSWTGVQETQYF. For the CDR3, the DNA is TGCGCCAGCAGCTGGACAGGGGTCCAAGAGACCCAGTACTTC. The V and J genes are TRBV5-1 and TRBJ2-5; 9 nucleotides line up with TRBD1. This CDR3 is built from 14 residues. Germline CDR1 SGHRS, CDR2 YFSETQ. J lost 1 base, V lost 3 bases, and 1 base had no gene match.

The gene calls are TRBV7-2 and TRBJ1-4; D perhaps matches TRBD1 (6 bases). The germline CDR1 and CDR2 sequences are SGHTA and FQGNSA. Trimming shortened V by 6 bases and J by 8 bases, and 16 bases separated the two germline ends. The CDR3 is made up of 14 amino acids. In nucleotides, the CDR3 is TGTGCCAGCAGAAACCGGGAGGGGGAAGAAAAACTGTTTTTT. Amino acid sequence: CASRNREGEEKLFF.

The chain links TRBV9 to TRBJ2-1, with 12 bases identical to TRBD2. Germline CDR1 and CDR2: SGDLS and YYNGEE. The ends lost 2 bases at V and 10 bases at J; junction bases unmatched: 10. The CDR3 covers 16 residues. The CDR3 region has the DNA TGTGCCAGCAGCGTCGCTTCTAGCGGGGGGGCGGTCGAGCAGTTCTTC. Translation: CASSVASSGGAVEQFF.

The chain recombines TRBV7-9 with TRBJ1-4; D perhaps matches TRBD1 (6 bases). Trimming pared 5 bases from V and 4 bases from J, leaving 14 bases between. CDR1 and CDR2 (germline): SEHNR, FQNEAQ (reference sequence). The CDR3 runs 15 residues. The CDR3 loop reads CASSPAGALNEKLFF. The CDR3 coding sequence is TGTGCCAGCAGCCCCGCAGGGGCGCTTAATGAAAAACTGTTTTTT.

V is TRBV7-9 and J is TRBJ1-6, with TRBD1 matching 7 bases. The germline CDR1 and CDR2 sequences are SEHNR and FQNEAQ (reference sequence). The CDR3 totals 16 residues. V was clipped by 3 bases and J by 7 bases; unmatched bases: 9. The CDR3 protein is CASSFWLGQVNSPLHF. CDR3 nucleotide sequence: TGTGCCAGCAGCTTCTGGTTAGGACAGGTGAATTCACCCCTCCACTTT.

The chain is built from TRBV7-8 and TRBJ2-2, with D maybe TRBD2 (5 bases). V gave up 5 bases and J gave up 6 bases, with 13 bases separating them. CDR3 length: 14 residues. Germline CDR1 is SGHVS and CDR2 is FQNEAQ. CDR3 protein: CASSRGLVSGELFF. DNA of the CDR3: TGTGCCAGCAGCCGCGGACTGGTGTCCGGGGAGCTGTTTTTT.

This clonotype has just a few counts. The chain is built from TRBV6-2 or TRBV6-3 and TRBJ2-5, with 11 bases fitting TRBD1. Matching the DNA end better, TRBJ2-7 makes the J call doubtful. The germline gives CDR1 MNHEY, CDR2 SVGEGT. This CDR3 spans 15 amino acids. Written as DNA, the CDR3 is TGTGCCAGCACCGATCCGGGACAGGGGGAGTACGAGCAGTACTTC. Translating it yields CASTDPGQGEYEQYF.

V and J are TRBV27 and TRBJ1-4; 10 nucleotides line up with TRBD1. From germline, CDR1 is MNHEY and CDR2 SMNVEV (reference sequence). J lost 8 bases, V lost 4 bases, and 4 bases had no gene match. The length of the CDR3 is 14 residues. The CDR3 spells CASSSGTGEEKLFF. The CDR3 region has the DNA TGTGCCAGCAGTTCTGGGACAGGGGAGGAAAAACTGTTTTTT. The full variable domain, its missing parts supplied by reference TRBV27 and TRBJ1-4, is EAQVTQNPRYLITVTGKKLTVTCSQNMNHEYMSWYRQDPGLGLRQIYYSMNVEVTDKGDVPEGYKVSRKEKRNFPLILESPSPNQTSLYFCASSSGTGEEKLFFGSGTQLSVL.

There are many counts of this clonotype. The chain couples TRBV14 to TRBJ2-5; D is ambiguous. The CDR3 has 13 amino acids. CDR1 and CDR2 from the germline V gene are SGHDN and FVKESK. V was shortened by 1 base and J by 7 bases, with 10 bases between the two germline ends. CDR3 DNA sequence: TGTGCCAGCAGCCAAGTAGGAGTCGGGACCCAGTACTTC. Translation gives CASSQVGVGTQYF.

This sequence joins TRBV7-2 and TRBJ1-3, with TRBD1 matching 7 bases. This CDR3 has 16 amino acids. Germline V gene data show CDR1 as SGHTA and CDR2 as FQGNSA. The V and J ends lost 2 bases and 0 bases, in that order; junction bases with no gene match: 4. For the CDR3, the DNA is TGTGCCAGCAGCTTACAGGGGGTAATCTCTGGAAACACCATATATTTT. This translates into CASSLQGVISGNTIYF.

J is TRBJ1-4 and V is TRBV5-1; 7 nucleotides align to TRBD1. CDR3 length equals 15 residues. V lost 4 bases to trimming and J lost 10 bases; unmatched junction nucleotides: 13. Looked up from germline, CDR1 is SGHRS and CDR2 is YFSETQ. The CDR3 region has the DNA TGCGCCAGCAGCGCCGGGGACAGCGCAGGTGGAAAACTGTTTTTT. This encodes CASSAGDSAGGKLFF.

The genes are TRBV6-6 and TRBJ1-2; 9 bases fit TRBD1. Trimming at V came to 5 bases and at J to 6 bases, leaving 4 bases not matched to a gene. This CDR3 contains 13 residues. CDR1 is MNHNY, CDR2 SVGAGI, per germline (reference sequence). CDR3 nucleotide sequence: TGTGCCAGCAGTACAGGGGGCGAACATGGCTACACCTTC. The encoded protein is CASSTGGEHGYTF.